Listed below are T cell receptor beta chains from one sample, sequenced in a study of T-cell memory formation after mild COVID-19. A single record per CDR3 protein comes from TCRdb applying MiXCR to the 5' RACE reads. Of around 90,000 distinct CDR3 sequences listed, more than 13% are singletons. Sequenced sample: PBMCs or a T cell subset sorted from them (not recorded which). The receptor source for this set is a man aged 18 to 35 who had mild COVID-19 (a few samples of this study predate the infection). Cell type and time point are not known. Each CDR3 is given with its conserved first and last residue. A D gene is named only where the DNA matches it firmly. The size field is filled for only some rows; it gives once, few, many or a size class.

>TRBV21-1|few|TRBJ2-3|-
CASSGWNFFWGDTQYF
TGTGCCAGCAGCGGTTGGAATTTTTTTTGGGGAGATACGCAGTATTTT
>TRBV7-9|few|TRBJ2-7|-
CASSPSQQAMDEQYF
TGTGCCAGCAGCCCGAGCCAACAGGCGATGGACGAGCAGTACTTC
>TRBV29-1|-|TRBJ1-1|-
CSVYLLGRAFF
TGCAGCGTTTATCTATTGGGGAGGGCTTTCTTT
>TRBV4-1|-|TRBJ2-1|TRBD1
CASSQRWDSNEQFF
TGCGCCAGCAGCCAACGCTGGGACAGCAATGAGCAGTTCTTC
>TRBV2|-|TRBJ2-2|-
CASSPGQTNTGELFF
TGTGCCAGCAGCCCTGGACAGACGAACACCGGGGAGCTGTTTTTT
>TRBV9|many|TRBJ2-3|TRBD1
CASSWTGRSTDTQYF
TGTGCCAGCAGCTGGACAGGCCGTAGCACAGATACGCAGTATTTT
>TRBV12-3/TRBV12-4|-|TRBJ2-7|-
CASSLNPGWEQYF
TGTGCCAGCAGTTTAAACCCAGGGTGGGAGCAGTACTTC
>TRBV7-9|few|TRBJ2-3|TRBD1
CASSFETGYLADTQYF
TGTGCCAGCAGCTTTGAGACAGGGTATTTAGCAGATACGCAGTATTTT
>TRBV2|few|TRBJ1-5|-
CASSDAGNQPQHF
TGTGCCAGCAGTGATGCGGGTAATCAGCCCCAGCATTTT
>TRBV6-6|few|TRBJ2-1|-
CASSYQAGEWNEQFF
TGTGCCAGCAGTTATCAGGCAGGGGAGTGGAATGAGCAGTTCTTC
>TRBV7-6|large|TRBJ2-1|-
CASSPGYEQFF
TGTGCCAGCAGCCCTGGGTATGAGCAGTTCTTC
>TRBV4-2|-|TRBJ1-2|TRBD1
CASSRDPTGRYGYTF
TGTGCCAGCAGCCGGGATCCGACAGGGAGATATGGCTACACCTTC
>TRBV4-2|-|TRBJ2-7|-
CASSQGRGNEQYF
TGTGCCAGCAGCCAAGGCAGGGGCAACGAGCAGTACTTC
>TRBV27|-|TRBJ2-7|-
CASSFGGALSYEQYF
TGTGCCAGCAGTTTCGGAGGGGCCCTCTCCTACGAGCAGTACTTC
>TRBV12-3/TRBV12-4|-|TRBJ2-1|-
CASTTRGGSRRLYNEQFF
TGTGCCAGCACCACCCGAGGTGGGAGCCGGAGGCTATACAATGAGCAGTTCTTC
>TRBV6-4|medium-sized|TRBJ2-2|-
CASSDRDTGELFF
TGTGCCAGCAGTGACAGGGACACCGGGGAGCTGTTTTTT
>TRBV18|-|TRBJ2-1|-
CASSPRTGPEQFF
TGTGCCAGCTCACCCCGGACCGGCCCTGAGCAGTTCTTC
>TRBV29-1|many|TRBJ2-2|-
CSVEEPTPGTGELFF
TGCAGCGTTGAAGAACCCACCCCCGGGACCGGGGAGCTGTTTTTT
>TRBV9|few|TRBJ2-3|-
CASSVRIGGDLTDTQYF
TGTGCCAGCAGCGTAAGGATCGGGGGCGACTTGACAGATACGCAGTATTTT
>TRBV27|-|TRBJ2-3|TRBD2
CASSSQPAGVADTQYF
TGTGCCAGCAGTTCACAACCAGCGGGAGTGGCAGATACGCAGTATTTT
>TRBV19|-|TRBJ2-1|TRBD2
CASSIGTSANEQFF
TGTGCCAGTAGTATTGGGACTAGCGCCAATGAGCAGTTCTTC
>TRBV7-9|few|TRBJ1-2|-
CASSSMEDEFYGYTF
TGTGCCAGCAGCTCGATGGAGGACGAGTTCTATGGCTACACCTTC
>TRBV6-5|many|TRBJ1-1|-
CASSPGPTTEAFF
TGTGCCAGCAGCCCGGGGCCAACCACTGAAGCTTTCTTT
>TRBV4-1|-|TRBJ1-6|-
CASSRGGSYNSPLHF
TGCGCCAGCAGCCGCGGGGGCTCCTATAATTCACCCCTCCACTTT
>TRBV5-1|few|TRBJ2-4|TRBD1
CASSLAGDRERAKNIQYF
TGCGCCAGCAGCTTGGCTGGGGACAGGGAGCGCGCCAAAAACATTCAGTACTTC
>TRBV23-1|few|TRBJ2-6|TRBD1
CASSHSRGPGWGANVLTF
TGCGCCAGCAGTCACTCCAGGGGGCCGGGCTGGGGGGCCAACGTCCTGACTTTC
>TRBV29-1|-|TRBJ2-2|-
CSVENAGELFF
TGCAGCGTTGAAAACGCCGGGGAGCTGTTTTTT
>TRBV5-5|-|TRBJ2-7|TRBD1
CASSWRDRGFYEQYF
TGTGCCAGCAGCTGGCGGGACAGGGGATTCTACGAGCAGTACTTC
>TRBV24-1|-|TRBJ2-7|-
CATSDGGLAYEQYF
TGTGCCACCAGTGACGGGGGATTGGCCTACGAGCAGTACTTC
>TRBV6-2/TRBV6-3|-|TRBJ2-6|-
CASSYGKPSGANVLTF
TGTGCCAGCAGTTACGGTAAGCCCTCTGGGGCCAACGTCCTGACTTTC
>TRBV13|few|TRBJ2-2|-
CASSPAGVYSGELFF
TGTGCCAGCAGCCCCGCAGGAGTGTACTCCGGGGAGCTGTTTTTT
>TRBV15|few|TRBJ2-4|-
CATSREWDGRVAKNIQYF
TGTGCCACCAGCAGAGAATGGGACGGTAGAGTAGCCAAAAACATTCAGTACTTC
>TRBV12-3/TRBV12-4|-|TRBJ1-1|TRBD1
CASSFQGAGTEAFF
TGTGCCAGCAGTTTCCAGGGGGCGGGTACTGAAGCTTTCTTT
>TRBV18|few|TRBJ1-4|-
CASSPRQGFEKLFF
TGTGCCAGCTCACCACGGCAGGGGTTTGAAAAACTGTTTTTT
>TRBV4-2|few|TRBJ2-5|-
CASSQETNQETQYF
TGTGCCAGCAGCCAAGAGACCAACCAAGAGACCCAGTACTTC
>TRBV4-3|many|TRBJ2-2|-
CASSQVGMAGELFF
TGCGCCAGCAGCCAAGTTGGTATGGCCGGGGAGCTGTTTTTT
>TRBV6-5|-|TRBJ2-1|-
CASSYSSGQGQFF
TGTGCCAGCAGTTACTCGAGCGGGCAGGGGCAGTTCTTC
>TRBV25-1|-|TRBJ1-1|-
CASSETGRANTEAFF
TGTGCCAGCAGTGAAACGGGCAGGGCGAACACTGAAGCTTTCTTT
>TRBV5-1|many|TRBJ2-2|TRBD1
CASSKRQGAGTGELFF
TGCGCCAGCAGCAAACGACAGGGGGCAGGGACCGGGGAGCTGTTTTTT
>TRBV12-3/TRBV12-4|-|TRBJ1-1|TRBD1
CASSSRDRSYPEAFF
TGTGCCAGCAGTTCCCGGGACAGAAGTTACCCTGAAGCTTTCTTT
>TRBV20-1|few|TRBJ1-1|-
CSARDSDRENTEAFF
TGCAGTGCTAGAGATTCTGACAGAGAGAACACTGAAGCTTTCTTT
>TRBV4-1|many|TRBJ2-1|TRBD1
CASSQRTGVYNEQFF
TGCGCCAGCAGCCAACGGACAGGGGTTTACAATGAGCAGTTCTTC
>TRBV12-3/TRBV12-4|few|TRBJ1-5|-
CASKQGAQPQHF
TGTGCCAGCAAGCAGGGAGCTCAGCCCCAGCATTTT
>TRBV5-1|few|TRBJ2-2|-
CASSANTGELFF
TGCGCCAGCAGCGCGAACACCGGGGAGCTGTTTTTT
>TRBV7-2|few|TRBJ1-2|-
CASSLVAESNYGYTF
TGTGCCAGCAGCTTAGTGGCAGAATCTAACTATGGCTACACCTTC
>TRBV9|few|TRBJ2-5|-
CASSVVGGAQETQYF
TGTGCCAGCAGCGTAGTGGGGGGGGCCCAAGAGACCCAGTACTTC
>TRBV12-3/TRBV12-4|-|TRBJ1-5|-
CASSFWGGSNQPQHF
TGTGCCAGCAGTTTTTGGGGTGGAAGCAATCAGCCCCAGCATTTT
>TRBV9|many|TRBJ2-2|-
CASSPSFGELFF
TGTGCCAGCAGCCCGAGCTTCGGGGAGCTGTTTTTT